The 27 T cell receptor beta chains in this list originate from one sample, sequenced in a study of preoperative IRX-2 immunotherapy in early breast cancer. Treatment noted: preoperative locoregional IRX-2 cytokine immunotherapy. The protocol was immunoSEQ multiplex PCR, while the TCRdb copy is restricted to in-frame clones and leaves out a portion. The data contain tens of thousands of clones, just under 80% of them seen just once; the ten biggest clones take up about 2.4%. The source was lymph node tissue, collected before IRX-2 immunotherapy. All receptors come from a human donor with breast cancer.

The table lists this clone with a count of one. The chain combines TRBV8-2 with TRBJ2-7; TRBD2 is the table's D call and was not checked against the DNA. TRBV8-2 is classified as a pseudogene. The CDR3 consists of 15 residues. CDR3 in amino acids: CASTSLRQSSYEQYF. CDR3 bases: TGTGCCAGCACTTCTCTGCGGCAAAGCTCCTACGAGCAGTACTTC.

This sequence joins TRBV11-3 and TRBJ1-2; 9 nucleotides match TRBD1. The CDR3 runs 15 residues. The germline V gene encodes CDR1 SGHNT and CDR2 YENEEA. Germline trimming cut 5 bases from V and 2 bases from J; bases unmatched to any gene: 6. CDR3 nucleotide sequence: TGTGCCAGCAGCCCCCCCGACAGGGGGAACTATGGCTACACCTTC. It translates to CASSPPDRGNYGYTF.

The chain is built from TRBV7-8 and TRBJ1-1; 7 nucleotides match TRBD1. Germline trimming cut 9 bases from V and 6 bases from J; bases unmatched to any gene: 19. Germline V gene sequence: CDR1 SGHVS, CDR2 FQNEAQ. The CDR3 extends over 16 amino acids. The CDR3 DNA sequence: TGTGCCAGTCAGGGGGGAACCAGGGCTCCCTACGCTGAAGCTTTCTTT. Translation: CASQGGTRAPYAEAFF.

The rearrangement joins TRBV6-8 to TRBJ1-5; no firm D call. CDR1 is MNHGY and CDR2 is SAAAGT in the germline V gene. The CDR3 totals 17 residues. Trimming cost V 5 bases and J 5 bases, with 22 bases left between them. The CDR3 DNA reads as TGTGCCAGCAGTCTCTCGTTGGTACGAGGGTCCGATCAGCCCCAGCATTTT. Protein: CASSLSLVRGSDQPQHF.

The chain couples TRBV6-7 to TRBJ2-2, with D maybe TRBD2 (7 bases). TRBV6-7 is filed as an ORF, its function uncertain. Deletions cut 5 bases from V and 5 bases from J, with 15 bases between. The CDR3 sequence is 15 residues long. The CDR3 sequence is CASSDRGAQTGELFF. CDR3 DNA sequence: TGTGCCAGCAGTGACCGGGGGGCGCAAACCGGGGAGCTGTTTTTT.

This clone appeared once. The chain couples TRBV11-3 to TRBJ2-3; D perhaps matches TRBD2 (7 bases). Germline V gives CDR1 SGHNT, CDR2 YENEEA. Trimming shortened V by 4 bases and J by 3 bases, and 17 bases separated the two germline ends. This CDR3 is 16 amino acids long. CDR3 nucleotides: TGTGCCAGCAGCTCTGTGGGGGGGGCAGCGACAGATACGCAGTATTTT. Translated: CASSSVGGAATDTQYF.

The CDR3 loop reads CASSFWGIGEQFF. In nucleotides, the CDR3 is TGTGCCAGCAGCTTTTGGGGGATTGGGGAGCAGTTCTTC. The chain combines TRBV7-2 with TRBJ2-1; D is possibly TRBD1 or TRBD2 (5 bases each). The CDR3 has 13 amino acids. Trimming removed 3 bases at V and 10 bases at J, with 13 bases between. Germline V gene sequence: CDR1 SGHTA, CDR2 FQGNSA.

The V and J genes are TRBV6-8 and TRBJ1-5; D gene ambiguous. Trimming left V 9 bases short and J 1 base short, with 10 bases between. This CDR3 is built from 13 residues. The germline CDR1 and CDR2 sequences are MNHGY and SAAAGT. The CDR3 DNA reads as TGTGCCAGTATGCGGTCCAGCAATCAGCCCCAGCATTTT. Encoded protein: CASMRSSNQPQHF.

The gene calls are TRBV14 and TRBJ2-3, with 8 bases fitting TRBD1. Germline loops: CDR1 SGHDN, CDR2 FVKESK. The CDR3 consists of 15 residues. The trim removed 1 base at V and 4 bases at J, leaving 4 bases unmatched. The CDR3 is CASSQGSQGADTQYF. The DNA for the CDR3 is TGTGCCAGCAGCCAAGGGTCACAGGGGGCAGATACGCAGTATTTT.

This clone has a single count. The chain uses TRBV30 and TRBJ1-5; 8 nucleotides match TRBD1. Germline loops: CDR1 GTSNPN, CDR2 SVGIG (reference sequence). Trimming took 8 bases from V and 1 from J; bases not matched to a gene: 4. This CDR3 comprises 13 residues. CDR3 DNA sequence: TGTGCCATAGACAGGGGAAGCAATCAGCCCCAGCATTTT. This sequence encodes CAIDRGSNQPQHF.

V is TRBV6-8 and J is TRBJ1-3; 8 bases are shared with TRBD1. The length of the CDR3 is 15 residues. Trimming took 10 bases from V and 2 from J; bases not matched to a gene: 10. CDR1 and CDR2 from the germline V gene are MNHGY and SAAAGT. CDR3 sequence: CAITPGTGAGNTIYF. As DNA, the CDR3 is TGTGCCATCACCCCCGGGACAGGCGCTGGAAACACCATATATTTT.

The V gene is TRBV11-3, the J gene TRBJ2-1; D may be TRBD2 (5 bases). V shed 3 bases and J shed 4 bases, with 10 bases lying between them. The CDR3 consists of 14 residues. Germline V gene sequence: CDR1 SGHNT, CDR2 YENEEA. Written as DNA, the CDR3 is TGTGCCAGCAGCTTGTGGGCGGGTTACAATGAGCAGTTCTTC. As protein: CASSLWAGYNEQFF.

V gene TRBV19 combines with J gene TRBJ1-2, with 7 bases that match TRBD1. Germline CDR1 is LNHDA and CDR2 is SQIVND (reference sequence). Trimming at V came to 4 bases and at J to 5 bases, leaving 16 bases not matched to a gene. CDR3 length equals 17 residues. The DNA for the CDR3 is TGTGCCAGTAGTAGGGACCATTACAGGGGCGATGAGTATGGCTACACCTTC. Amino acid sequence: CASSRDHYRGDEYGYTF. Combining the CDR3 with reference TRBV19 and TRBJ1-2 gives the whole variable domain DGGITQSPKYLFRKEGQNVTLSCEQNLNHDAMYWYRQDPGQGLRLIYYSQIVNDFQKGDIAEGYSVSREKKESFPLTVTSAQKNPTAFYLCASSRDHYRGDEYGYTFGSGTRLTVV.

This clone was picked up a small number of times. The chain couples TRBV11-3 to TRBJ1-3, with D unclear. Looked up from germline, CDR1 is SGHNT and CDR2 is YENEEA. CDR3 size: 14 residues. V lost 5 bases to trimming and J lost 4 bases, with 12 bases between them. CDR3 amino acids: CASSQQRQGNTIYF. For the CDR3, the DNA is TGTGCCAGCAGCCAACAACGGCAGGGAAACACCATATATTTT. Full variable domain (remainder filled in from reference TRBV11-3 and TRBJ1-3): EAGVVQSPRYKIIEKKQPVAFWCNPISGHNTLYWYLQNLGQGPELLIRYENEEAVDDSQLPKDRFSAERLKGVDSTLKIQPAELGDSAVYLCASSQQRQGNTIYFGEGSWLTVV.

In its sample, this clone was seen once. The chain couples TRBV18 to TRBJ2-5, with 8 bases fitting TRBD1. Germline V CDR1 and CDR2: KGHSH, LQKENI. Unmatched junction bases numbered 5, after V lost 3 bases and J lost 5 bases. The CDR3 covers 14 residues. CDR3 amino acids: CASSPQGARETQYF. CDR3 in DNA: TGTGCCAGCTCACCCCAGGGGGCTAGGGAGACCCAGTACTTC.

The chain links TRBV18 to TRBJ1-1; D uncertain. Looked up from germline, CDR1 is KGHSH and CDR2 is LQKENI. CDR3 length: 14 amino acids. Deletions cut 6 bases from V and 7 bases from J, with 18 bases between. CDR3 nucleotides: TGTGCCAGCTCGCTCCTGGGAGACTCAGTTGAAGCTTTCTTT. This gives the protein CASSLLGDSVEAFF.

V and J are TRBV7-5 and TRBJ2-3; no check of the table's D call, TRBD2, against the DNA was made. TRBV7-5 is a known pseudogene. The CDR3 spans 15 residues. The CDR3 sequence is CASSSISGGTDTQYF. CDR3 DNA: TGTGCCAGCAGTTCGATCAGCGGGGGAACAGATACGCAGTATTTT.

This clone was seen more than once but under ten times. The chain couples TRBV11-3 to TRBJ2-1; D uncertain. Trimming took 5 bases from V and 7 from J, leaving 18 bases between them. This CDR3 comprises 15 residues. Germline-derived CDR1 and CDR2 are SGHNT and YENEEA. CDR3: CASSTGRVSKNEQFF. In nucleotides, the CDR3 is TGTGCCAGCAGCACTGGAAGGGTTAGTAAGAATGAGCAGTTCTTC.

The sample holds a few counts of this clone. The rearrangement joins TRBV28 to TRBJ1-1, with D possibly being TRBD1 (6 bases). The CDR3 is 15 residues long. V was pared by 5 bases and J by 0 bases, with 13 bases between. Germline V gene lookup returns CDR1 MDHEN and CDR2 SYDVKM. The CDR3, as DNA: TGTGCCAGCAGTAGGCCAGGGGTTATGAACACTGAAGCTTTCTTT. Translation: CASSRPGVMNTEAFF.

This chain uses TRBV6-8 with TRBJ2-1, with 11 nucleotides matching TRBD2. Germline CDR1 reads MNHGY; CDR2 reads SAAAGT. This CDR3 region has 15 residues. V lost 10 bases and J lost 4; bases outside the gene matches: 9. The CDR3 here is CAISPSGGKYNEQFF. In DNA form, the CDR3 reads TGTGCCATCAGCCCTAGCGGGGGGAAGTACAATGAGCAGTTCTTC.

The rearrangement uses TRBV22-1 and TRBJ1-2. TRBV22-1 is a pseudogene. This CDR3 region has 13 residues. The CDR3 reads CASSLGQHYGYTF. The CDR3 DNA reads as TGTGCCAGCAGTTTAGGGCAGCACTATGGCTACACCTTC.

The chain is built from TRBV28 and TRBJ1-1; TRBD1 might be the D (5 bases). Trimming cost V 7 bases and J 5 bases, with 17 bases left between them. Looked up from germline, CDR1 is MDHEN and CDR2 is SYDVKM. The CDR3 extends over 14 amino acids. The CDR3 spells CASNRRQRWTEAFF. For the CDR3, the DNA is TGTGCCAGCAACCGCCGACAGAGGTGGACTGAAGCTTTCTTT.

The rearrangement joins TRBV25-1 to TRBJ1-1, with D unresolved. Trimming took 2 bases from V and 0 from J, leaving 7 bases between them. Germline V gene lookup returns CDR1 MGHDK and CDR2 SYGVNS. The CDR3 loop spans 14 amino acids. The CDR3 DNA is TGTGCCAGCAGTGAAAGGGAATTGAACACTGAAGCTTTCTTT. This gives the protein CASSERELNTEAFF.

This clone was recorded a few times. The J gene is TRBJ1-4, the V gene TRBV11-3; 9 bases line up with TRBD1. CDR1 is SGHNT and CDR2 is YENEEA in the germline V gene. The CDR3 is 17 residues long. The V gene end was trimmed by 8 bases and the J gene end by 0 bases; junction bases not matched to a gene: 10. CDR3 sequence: CASDIGQGISTNEKLFF. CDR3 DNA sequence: TGTGCCAGCGATATTGGACAGGGGATTTCAACTAATGAAAAACTGTTTTTT.

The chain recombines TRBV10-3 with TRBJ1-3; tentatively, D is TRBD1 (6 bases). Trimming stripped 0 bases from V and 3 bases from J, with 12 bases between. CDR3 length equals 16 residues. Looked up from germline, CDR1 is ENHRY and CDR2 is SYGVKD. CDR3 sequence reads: CAISESMSGVGNTIYF. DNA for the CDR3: TGTGCCATCAGTGAGTCGATGTCAGGGGTTGGAAACACCATATATTTT.

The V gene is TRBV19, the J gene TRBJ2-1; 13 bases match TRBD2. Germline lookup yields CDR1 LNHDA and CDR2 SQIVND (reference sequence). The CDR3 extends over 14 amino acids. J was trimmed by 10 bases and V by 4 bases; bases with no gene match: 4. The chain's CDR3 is CASSTGLAGVEQFF. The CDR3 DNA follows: TGTGCCAGTAGTACAGGACTAGCGGGGGTAGAGCAGTTCTTC.

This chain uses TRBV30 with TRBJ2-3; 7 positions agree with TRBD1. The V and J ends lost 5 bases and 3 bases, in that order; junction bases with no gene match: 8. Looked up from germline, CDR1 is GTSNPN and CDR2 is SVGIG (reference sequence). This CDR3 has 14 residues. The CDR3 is CAWDREGGTDTQYF. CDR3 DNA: TGTGCCTGGGACAGGGAAGGAGGAACAGATACGCAGTATTTT. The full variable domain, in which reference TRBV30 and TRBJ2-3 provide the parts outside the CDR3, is SQTIHQWPATLVQPVGSPLSLECTVEGTSNPNLYWYRQAAGRGLQLLFYSVGIGQISSEVPQNLSASRPQDRQFILSSKKLLLSDSGFYLCAWDREGGTDTQYFGPGTRLTVL.